These 31 T cell receptor beta chains originate from one sample sequenced in a study of blood T cell repertoires in COVID-19. TCRdb's table, derived via immunoSEQ multiplex PCR, lists solely in-frame clones and lacks some. The data show under 100,000 clones, roughly 89% seen once. The sequenced material came from peripheral blood. These receptor sequences come from a woman between 65 and 79 years old with acute or convalescent COVID-19.

The chain employs TRBV30 and TRBJ2-4; the match to TRBD2 covers 9 bases. The trim removed 2 bases at V and 9 bases at J, leaving 8 bases unmatched. The CDR3 spans 14 residues. The V gene's germline CDR1 is GTSNPN and CDR2 SVGIG (reference sequence). CDR3 loop: CAWSRTSAGVIQYF. The CDR3 DNA follows: TGTGCCTGGAGTCGGACTAGCGCGGGGGTCATTCAGTACTTC.

The rearrangement joins TRBV4-1 to TRBJ2-5; a weak D match, TRBD2 (6 bases). The CDR3 extends over 16 amino acids. CDR1 is MGHRA, CDR2 YSYEKL, per germline. Trimming left V 4 bases short and J 2 bases short, with 17 bases between. The CDR3 loop reads CASSLTTSRRQETQYF. The CDR3 nucleotides read TGCGCCAGCAGCCTCACAACTAGCAGACGACAAGAGACCCAGTACTTC.

This clone was recorded once. The chain links TRBV5-8 to TRBJ1-2, with D perhaps matching TRBD1 (6 bases). From germline, CDR1 is SGHTS and CDR2 YDEGEE. Trimming cost V 2 bases and J 5 bases, with 13 bases left between them. The CDR3 runs to 14 residues. The CDR3 DNA reads as TGTGCCAGCAGCTTCGCCAGGGGAGGGTATGGCTACACCTTC. It encodes CASSFARGGYGYTF.

DNA for the CDR3: TGTGCCAGCAGCCAAGGAGGGACAGCTACTCAAGAGACCCAGTACTTC. Its translation: CASSQGGTATQETQYF. The chain carries TRBV16 and TRBJ2-5; TRBD1 is a possible D gene (7 bases). Trimming took 2 bases from V and 2 from J, leaving 15 bases between them. The germline V gene encodes CDR1 KGHSY and CDR2 FQNENV. This CDR3 spans 16 amino acids.

The chain is built from TRBV30 and TRBJ1-5; 7 bases align to TRBD1. This CDR3 has 13 amino acids. V lost 2 bases and J lost 7; bases outside the gene matches: 5. Germline values: CDR1 GTSNPN, CDR2 SVGIG (reference sequence). The CDR3 reads CAWSLTGRQPQHF. The CDR3 coding sequence is TGTGCCTGGAGTTTGACAGGGAGGCAGCCCCAGCATTTT.

The J gene is TRBJ2-1, the V gene TRBV14, with 8 positions matching TRBD2. Per the germline V gene, CDR1 is SGHDN and CDR2 is FVKESK. V was clipped by 0 bases and J by 8 bases; unmatched bases: 9. This CDR3 is 16 amino acids long. The CDR3 spells CASSQDRTGGPDEQFF. CDR3 coding DNA: TGTGCCAGCAGCCAAGATCGGACGGGAGGGCCAGATGAGCAGTTCTTC.

The gene calls are TRBV5-1 and TRBJ2-3; the D gene is possibly TRBD1 (6 bases). V was shortened by 1 base and J by 0 bases, with 9 bases between the two germline ends. The CDR3 runs to 15 residues. Looked up from germline, CDR1 is SGHRS and CDR2 is YFSETQ. CDR3 coding DNA: TGCGCCAGCAGCTTGACAGGGCTCAGCACAGATACGCAGTATTTT. Translation: CASSLTGLSTDTQYF.

The chain has TRBV5-1 and TRBJ2-1, with TRBD1 matching 10 bases. From germline, CDR1 is SGHRS and CDR2 YFSETQ. Trimming at V came to 2 bases and at J to 0 bases, leaving 17 bases not matched to a gene. The CDR3 length is 21 residues. The CDR3: CASSFPSDRGTLLSSYNEQFF. The CDR3 nucleotides read TGCGCCAGCAGCTTTCCTTCGGACAGGGGGACTCTTTTAAGCTCCTACAATGAGCAGTTCTTC. Supplemented by reference TRBV5-1 and TRBJ2-1, the full variable domain reads KAGVTQTPRYLIKTRGQQVTLSCSPISGHRSVSWYQQTPGQGLQFLFEYFSETQRNKGNFPGRFSGRQFSNSRSEMNVSTLELGDSALYLCASSFPSDRGTLLSSYNEQFFGPGTRLTVL.

V is TRBV10-3 and J is TRBJ2-1, with TRBD2 identical over 13 bases. V was clipped by 4 bases and J by 8 bases; unmatched bases: 14. Per the germline V gene, CDR1 is ENHRY and CDR2 is SYGVKD. The CDR3 loop spans 18 amino acids. This CDR3 is CAISGSIVRTSGSDEQFF. For the CDR3, the DNA is TGTGCCATCAGTGGATCTATAGTACGGACTAGCGGGAGTGATGAGCAGTTCTTC.

The chain carries TRBV4-2 and TRBJ2-7, with TRBD2 identical over 7 bases. The germline V gene has CDR1 LGHNA and CDR2 YNFKEQ. The CDR3 is made up of 13 amino acids. The V segment lost 4 bases and the J segment 3 bases; nucleotides outside the gene matches: 3. CDR3 amino acids: CASSLGTNYEQYF. Here the CDR3 DNA reads TGTGCCAGCAGCCTCGGGACTAACTACGAGCAGTACTTC.

This rearrangement joins TRBV10-2 to TRBJ1-5; 7 bases line up with TRBD1. Germline V gene data show CDR1 as WSHSY and CDR2 as SAAADI. Trimming at V came to 8 bases and at J to 2 bases, leaving 6 bases not matched to a gene. The length of the CDR3 is 14 residues. The CDR3 is CASSRTGGNQPQHF. The DNA for the CDR3 is TGCGCCAGCTCGAGGACAGGAGGCAATCAGCCCCAGCATTTT.

The chain has TRBV18 and TRBJ2-2, with D possibly being TRBD1 (6 bases). The CDR3 is 13 residues long. The germline V gene has CDR1 KGHSH and CDR2 LQKENI. Trimming took 5 bases from V and 7 from J, leaving 11 bases between them. The CDR3 sequence: CASSNLDSGELFF. CDR3 nucleotides: TGTGCCAGCTCAAACCTGGACAGCGGGGAGCTGTTTTTT.

The chain couples TRBV20-1 to TRBJ2-3; D not certain. This CDR3 contains 11 residues. Germline CDR1 reads DFQATT; CDR2 reads SNEGSKA (reference sequence). Trimming took off 0 bases at V and 5 bases at J, with 3 bases between the two ends. CDR3 in DNA: TGCAGTGCTAGAGATAGAGATACGCAGTATTTT. It specifies CSARDRDTQYF.

The CDR3 reads CASTRTGANEKLFF. In DNA, the CDR3 is TGTGCCAGCACCCGGACAGGAGCTAATGAAAAACTGTTTTTT. The chain joins TRBV2 to TRBJ1-4, with 7 bases that match TRBD1. Germline V gives CDR1 SNHLY, CDR2 FYNNEI. The CDR3 runs 14 residues. The J segment lost 3 bases and the V segment lost 7 bases, leaving 5 bases of the junction unmatched.

The rearrangement uses TRBV19 and TRBJ1-5, with 7 bases aligning to TRBD1. Germline assignment: CDR1 LNHDA and CDR2 SQIVND (reference sequence). V trimming: 6 bases; J trimming: 3 bases; junction bases outside the gene matches: 5. The CDR3 has 14 amino acids. The CDR3: CASSLTGNNQPQHF. CDR3 DNA: TGTGCCAGTAGCCTGACAGGGAACAATCAGCCCCAGCATTTT.

The J gene is TRBJ2-7, the V gene TRBV27; D possibly corresponds to TRBD2 (5 bases). The CDR3 sequence is 13 residues long. Trimming took off 6 bases at V and 0 bases at J, with 9 bases between the two ends. The V gene's germline CDR1 is MNHEY and CDR2 SMNVEV (reference sequence). The CDR3 sequence is CASRKRGSYEQYV. The DNA of the CDR3 is TGTGCCAGCAGAAAACGGGGCTCCTACGAGCAGTACGTC.

V and J are TRBV7-6 and TRBJ2-5; 9 bases are shared with TRBD1. Germline CDR1 is SGHVS and CDR2 is FNYEAQ. This CDR3 has 15 amino acids. V lost 5 bases and J lost 0; bases outside the gene matches: 4. The CDR3 is CASSPGQGYQETQYF. The CDR3 DNA reads as TGTGCCAGCAGCCCAGGACAGGGGTACCAAGAGACCCAGTACTTC.

J is TRBJ2-7 and V is TRBV6-1; 9 bases are a match to TRBD1. Germline V gene lookup returns CDR1 MNHNS and CDR2 SASEGT. The CDR3 totals 15 residues. J was trimmed by 2 bases and V by 0 bases; bases with no gene match: 2. The CDR3 DNA is TGTGCCAGCAGTGAAGCGGGGACAGGGACCTACGAGCAGTACGTC. Its translation: CASSEAGTGTYEQYV.

The CDR3: CASSIGGVTGNSNQPQHF. CDR3 in DNA: TGTGCCAGTAGTATAGGAGGGGTGACAGGAAATAGCAATCAGCCCCAGCATTTT. The chain recombines TRBV19 with TRBJ1-5; D is possibly TRBD1 (6 bases). V was trimmed by 1 base and J by 0 bases, leaving 16 bases between them. The CDR3 loop spans 18 amino acids. Germline V gene data show CDR1 as LNHDA and CDR2 as SQIVND (reference sequence).

The V call is TRBV18, the J call TRBJ1-1; D not resolved. Germline V CDR1 and CDR2: KGHSH, LQKENI. The CDR3 consists of 14 residues. V dropped 0 bases and J dropped 0 bases, with 5 bases sitting between them. CDR3 sequence reads: CASSPPDMNTEAFF. Here the CDR3 DNA reads TGTGCCAGCTCACCACCAGACATGAACACTGAAGCTTTCTTT.

CDR3 amino acids: CASSLSGGQNTEAFF. The CDR3 nucleotides read TGTGCCAGCTCACTCTCGGGGGGCCAGAACACTGAAGCTTTCTTT. The chain is built from TRBV18 and TRBJ1-1; the D gene is possibly TRBD1 (6 bases). Trimming removed 4 bases from V and 1 base from J, with 13 bases in between. Germline V CDR1 and CDR2: KGHSH, LQKENI. The CDR3 has 15 amino acids.

The chain joins TRBV18 to TRBJ1-6, with 8 bases lining up with TRBD1. Germline trimming cut 5 bases from V and 6 bases from J; bases unmatched to any gene: 3. There are 14 residues in the CDR3. Germline values: CDR1 KGHSH, CDR2 LQKENI. CDR3 region: CASSEDRANSPLHF. CDR3 DNA sequence: TGTGCCAGCTCAGAGGACAGGGCTAATTCACCCCTCCACTTT.

The chain joins TRBV4-1 to TRBJ2-1; the D gene is possibly TRBD1 (5 bases). The germline V gene has CDR1 MGHRA and CDR2 YSYEKL. Deletions cut 3 bases from V and 4 bases from J, with 10 bases between. The CDR3 totals 14 residues. The CDR3 here is CASSQIRQYNEQFF. CDR3 bases: TGCGCCAGCAGCCAGATTCGACAGTACAATGAGCAGTTCTTC.

The rearrangement links TRBV12-3 or TRBV12-4 to TRBJ2-5; D unresolved. The V end lost 6 bases, the J end lost 0 bases, and 5 bases lay between the germline ends. The CDR3 runs 12 residues. The CDR3 region is CASSLNQETQYF. Written as DNA, the CDR3 is TGTGCCAGCAGCCTAAACCAAGAGACCCAGTACTTC.

The gene calls are TRBV6-5 and TRBJ2-7, with D possibly being TRBD1 (6 bases). CDR3 length equals 12 residues. Trimming pared 4 bases from V and 4 bases from J, leaving 8 bases between. The germline V gene has CDR1 MNHEY and CDR2 SVGAGI. The CDR3 loop reads CASSWDTYEQYV. For the CDR3, the DNA is TGTGCCAGCAGTTGGGACACGTACGAGCAGTACGTC.

This CDR3 is CASRKRFGTGNTDTQYF. The CDR3 coding sequence is TGTGCCAGCAGGAAGCGCTTTGGGACAGGAAACACAGATACGCAGTATTTT. This chain connects TRBV28 to TRBJ2-3, with 8 bases fitting TRBD1. The J segment lost 2 bases and the V segment lost 6 bases, leaving 13 bases of the junction unmatched. Per germline, CDR1 MDHEN and CDR2 SYDVKM. CDR3 size: 17 residues.

This rearrangement joins TRBV10-3 to TRBJ1-1; D call uncertain. V was clipped by 8 bases and J by 1 base, with 8 bases between them. Germline CDR1 ENHRY, CDR2 SYGVKD. The CDR3 has 12 residues. The CDR3 nucleotides read TGTGCCATCGGTAACACGAACACTGAAGCTTTCTTT. This sequence encodes CAIGNTNTEAFF.

This clone was detected a few times. This rearrangement joins TRBV2 to TRBJ2-1, with 9 bases aligning to TRBD2. The CDR3 has 17 residues. The germline CDR1 and CDR2 sequences are SNHLY and FYNNEI. The V segment lost 5 bases and the J segment 0 bases; nucleotides outside the gene matches: 8. The chain's CDR3 is CASSYPPTSGSYNEQFF. The CDR3 bases are TGTGCCAGCAGTTACCCCCCGACTAGCGGCTCCTACAATGAGCAGTTCTTC.

This chain joins TRBV4-2 and TRBJ1-3, with a weak D call TRBD1 (6 bases). V lost 0 bases and J 0 bases, leaving 18 bases between the germline ends. Germline CDR1 LGHNA, CDR2 YNFKEQ. The CDR3 totals 19 residues. The CDR3 sequence is CASSQEPVGGRNSGNTIYF. CDR3 coding DNA: TGTGCCAGCAGCCAAGAACCCGTAGGGGGACGGAACTCTGGAAACACCATATATTTT.

The chain joins TRBV2 to TRBJ2-3, with D possibly being TRBD2 (6 bases). The CDR3 totals 14 residues. From germline, CDR1 is SNHLY and CDR2 FYNNEI. Trimming pared 4 bases from V and 0 bases from J, leaving 8 bases between. In nucleotides, the CDR3 is TGTGCCAGCAGTGTCGGGACTAGCACAGATACGCAGTATTTT. This translates into CASSVGTSTDTQYF.

The chain combines TRBV3-1 (or the pseudogene TRBV3-2) with TRBJ2-5; D may be TRBD2 (6 bases). Trimming removed 2 bases at V and 7 bases at J, with 11 bases between. The CDR3 spans 13 residues. Germline loops: CDR1 LGHDT, CDR2 YNNKEL (reference sequence). CDR3 sequence reads: CASSQSGAATQYF. The CDR3 nucleotides are TGTGCCAGCAGCCAATCGGGAGCGGCGACCCAGTACTTC.